The source of this T cell receptor (beta chain) is a study of OX40 agonist ivuxolimab in advanced cancers. Study as a whole: The patients' treatment was ivuxolimab, an agonistic anti-OX40 (CD134) antibody. Previous treatment with anti-PD-1, anti-PD-L1 or anti-CTLA-4 therapy was allowed; more than 35% had received some. Overall study findings and caveats: The study observed clonal expansion of CD4+ and CD8+ blood T cells by week 6 at 0.1 to 3.0 mg/kg. Relatively little clonal expansion, among the lowest observed, appeared in partial responders at 0.1-3.0 mg/kg.

Remarks on this clone: The antigen is undetermined.

Trimming stripped 2 bases from V and 5 bases from J, with 16 bases between. Germline lookup yields CDR1 SGHDT and CDR2 YYEEEE. The CDR3 loop spans 15 amino acids. The data were produced by immunoSEQ multiplex PCR, yet TCRdb's version contains in-frame clones alone and is incomplete. The profile shows fewer than 55,000 clones, approximately 80% of them singletons. This sequence was found in an adult with an advanced solid tumor such as melanoma, head and neck, liver or kidney cancer. The specimen comprised CD4+ or CD8+ T cells sorted from blood, sampled in a trial of the OX40 agonist ivuxolimab. The chain is built from TRBV5-6 and TRBJ1-2; possibly TRBD1 for D (6 bases). The DNA for the CDR3 is TGTGCCAGCAGCTTTGGGTCAGGGGCCTCTTATGGCTACACCTTC. It is translated as CASSFGSGASYGYTF.